Presented here are 9 T cell receptor beta chains from one specimen sequenced in a study of blood T cell repertoires in COVID-19. Only in-frame clones appear in the TCRdb table, and some are missing; sequencing was by immunoSEQ multiplex PCR. The sample carries roughly 280,000 clones, about 90% recorded once. Sequencing was performed on peripheral blood. These receptors came from a woman in her 50s who had recovered from COVID-19.

The rearrangement uses TRBV5-1 and TRBJ1-1, with a tentative D call TRBD1 (6 bases). This CDR3 spans 15 amino acids. Germline V gene sequence: CDR1 SGHRS, CDR2 YFSETQ. The ends were cut back, 3 bases at V and 4 bases at J, with 16 bases in the middle. The CDR3 region has the DNA TGCGCCAGCAGCTCTAATCGGGGGGCGAGCACTGAAGCTTTCTTT. It specifies CASSSNRGASTEAFF.

J is TRBJ2-2 and V is TRBV11-2; TRBD1 matches at 7 bases. The CDR3 consists of 16 residues. J gave up 6 bases and V 1 base, and 8 bases lay outside the gene matches. From germline, CDR1 is SGHAT and CDR2 FQNNGV. The CDR3 bases are TGTGCCAGCAGCTTAGTGGGCAGGGGGAATCCCGGGGAGCTGTTTTTT. Its translation: CASSLVGRGNPGELFF.

This chain joins TRBV16 and TRBJ1-5; 7 bases align to TRBD1. V trimming: 2 bases; J trimming: 10 bases; junction bases outside the gene matches: 8. This CDR3 has 14 amino acids. Germline V gene sequence: CDR1 KGHSY, CDR2 FQNENV. CDR3 loop: CASSQSGSGGPQHF. CDR3 nucleotides: TGTGCCAGCAGCCAAAGTGGGTCAGGGGGACCCCAGCATTTT.

In DNA form, the CDR3 reads TGTGCCAGCAGTTTATCAGTCAGGGTTGAAGCTTTCTTT. Protein product: CASSLSVRVEAFF. The chain carries TRBV27 and TRBJ1-1, with D perhaps TRBD1 (5 bases). V was clipped by 0 bases and J by 7 bases, with 9 bases between them. The CDR3 contains 13 residues. Germline CDR1 MNHEY, CDR2 SMNVEV (reference sequence).

The chain employs TRBV3-1 (or the pseudogene TRBV3-2) and TRBJ2-3, with D maybe TRBD2 (6 bases). CDR1 is LGHDT and CDR2 is YNNKEL in the germline V gene (reference sequence). There are 16 residues in the CDR3. The V end lost 0 bases, the J end lost 2 bases, and 12 bases lay between the germline ends. The CDR3, as DNA: TGTGCCAGCAGCCAAGATAGCGGCGGATACACAGATACGCAGTATTTT. Translated: CASSQDSGGYTDTQYF.

This chain connects TRBV4-2 to TRBJ1-5, with 7 positions matching TRBD1. Germline trimming cut 4 bases from V and 2 bases from J; bases unmatched to any gene: 8. The CDR3 is 16 amino acids. Germline V gene sequence: CDR1 LGHNA, CDR2 YNFKEQ. The CDR3 loop is CASSPRQGSGNQPQHF. CDR3 in DNA: TGTGCCAGCAGCCCCAGACAGGGCAGTGGCAATCAGCCCCAGCATTTT.

This chain links TRBV5-8 with TRBJ2-1, with 9 bases matching TRBD2. The V gene's germline CDR1 is SGHTS and CDR2 YDEGEE. J lost 2 bases, V lost 6 bases, and 3 bases had no gene match. The CDR3 is 14 residues long. CDR3 sequence reads: CASTRLAAYNEQFF. CDR3 DNA: TGTGCCAGCACCCGACTAGCGGCCTACAATGAGCAGTTCTTC.

The gene calls are TRBV12-3 or TRBV12-4 and TRBJ1-1, with unresolved D. Trimming took 7 bases from V and 1 from J, leaving 10 bases between them. The CDR3 extends over 13 amino acids. CDR3 sequence: CASTYSGNTEAFF. The CDR3 bases are TGTGCCAGCACCTATTCGGGGAACACTGAAGCTTTCTTT.

The rearrangement uses TRBV28 and TRBJ1-4; 9 bases are shared with TRBD1. This CDR3 has 15 amino acids. The V segment lost 5 bases and the J segment 7 bases; nucleotides outside the gene matches: 8. Germline V gene sequence: CDR1 MDHEN, CDR2 SYDVKM. CDR3 DNA sequence: TGTGCCAGCAGTCCGACAGGGGGTTTGGGTGAAAAACTGTTTTTT. Protein product: CASSPTGGLGEKLFF.